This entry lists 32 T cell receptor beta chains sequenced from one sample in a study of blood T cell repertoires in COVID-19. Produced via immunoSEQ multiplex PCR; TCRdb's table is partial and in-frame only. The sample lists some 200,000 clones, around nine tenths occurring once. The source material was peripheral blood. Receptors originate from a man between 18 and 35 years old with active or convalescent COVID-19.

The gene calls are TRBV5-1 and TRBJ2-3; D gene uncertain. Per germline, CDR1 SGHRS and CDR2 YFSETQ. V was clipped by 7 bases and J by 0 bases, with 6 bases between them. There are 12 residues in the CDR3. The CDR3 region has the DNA TGCGCCAGCCGAACAAGCACAGATACGCAGTATTTT. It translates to CASRTSTDTQYF.

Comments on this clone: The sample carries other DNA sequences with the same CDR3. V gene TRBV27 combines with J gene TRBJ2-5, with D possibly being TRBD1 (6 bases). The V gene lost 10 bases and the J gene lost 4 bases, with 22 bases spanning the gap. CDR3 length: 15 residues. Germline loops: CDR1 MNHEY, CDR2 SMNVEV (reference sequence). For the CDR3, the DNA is TGTGCCACGACGAGGGTGGGGGCGCGGAGAGAGACCCAGTACTTC. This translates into CATTRVGARRETQYF.

CDR3 sequence (DNA): TGTGCCAGCAGCCTAGGCTCCAGTAACTATGGCTACACCTTC. Protein: CASSLGSSNYGYTF. The chain couples TRBV5-6 to TRBJ1-2; no reliable D call. Trimming shortened V by 4 bases and J by 1 base, and 11 bases separated the two germline ends. In germline, CDR1 is SGHDT, CDR2 YYEEEE. There are 14 residues in the CDR3.

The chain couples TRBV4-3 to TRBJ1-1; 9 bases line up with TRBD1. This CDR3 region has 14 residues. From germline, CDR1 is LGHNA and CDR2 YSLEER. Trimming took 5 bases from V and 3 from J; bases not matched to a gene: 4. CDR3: CASSSRTGDTEAFF. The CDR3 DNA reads TGCGCCAGCAGCTCTCGGACAGGGGACACTGAAGCTTTCTTT.

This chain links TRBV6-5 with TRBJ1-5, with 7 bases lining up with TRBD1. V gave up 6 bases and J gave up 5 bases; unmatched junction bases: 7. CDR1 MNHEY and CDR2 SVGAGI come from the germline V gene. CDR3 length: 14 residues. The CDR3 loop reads CASRTYRGDQPQHF. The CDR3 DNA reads TGTGCCAGCAGAACTTACAGGGGTGATCAGCCCCAGCATTTT.

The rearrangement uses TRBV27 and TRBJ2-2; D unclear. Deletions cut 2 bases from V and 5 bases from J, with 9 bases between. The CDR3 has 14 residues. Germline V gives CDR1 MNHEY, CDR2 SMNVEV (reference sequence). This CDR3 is CASSLLLQTGELFF. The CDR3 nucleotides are TGTGCCAGCAGTTTACTACTTCAAACCGGGGAGCTGTTTTTT.

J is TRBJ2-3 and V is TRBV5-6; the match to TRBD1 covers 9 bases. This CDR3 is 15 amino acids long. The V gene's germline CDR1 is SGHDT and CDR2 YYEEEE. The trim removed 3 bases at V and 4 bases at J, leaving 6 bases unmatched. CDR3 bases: TGTGCCAGCAGCTCCTACAGGGGGCGCTCAGATACGCAGTATTTT. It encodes CASSSYRGRSDTQYF.

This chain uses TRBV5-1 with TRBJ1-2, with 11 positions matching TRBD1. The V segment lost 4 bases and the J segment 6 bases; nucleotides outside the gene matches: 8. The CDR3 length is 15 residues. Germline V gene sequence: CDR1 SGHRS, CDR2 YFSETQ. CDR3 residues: CASSSGQGALDGYTF. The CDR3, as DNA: TGCGCCAGCAGCAGCGGACAGGGGGCTTTGGATGGCTACACCTTC. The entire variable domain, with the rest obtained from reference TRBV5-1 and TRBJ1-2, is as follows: KAGVTQTPRYLIKTRGQQVTLSCSPISGHRSVSWYQQTPGQGLQFLFEYFSETQRNKGNFPGRFSGRQFSNSRSEMNVSTLELGDSALYLCASSSGQGALDGYTFGSGTRLTVV.

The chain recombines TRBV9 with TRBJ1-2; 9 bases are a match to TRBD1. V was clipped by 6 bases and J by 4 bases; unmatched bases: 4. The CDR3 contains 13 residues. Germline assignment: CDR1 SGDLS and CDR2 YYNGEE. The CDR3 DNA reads TGTGCCAGCACCGGGACAGGGTCCTATGGCTACACCTTC. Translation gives CASTGTGSYGYTF.

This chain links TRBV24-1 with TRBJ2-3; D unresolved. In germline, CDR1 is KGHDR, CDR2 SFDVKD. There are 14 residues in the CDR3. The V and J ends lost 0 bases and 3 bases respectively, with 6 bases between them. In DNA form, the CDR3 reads TGTGCCACCAGTGATTTGGGGCCAACAGATACGCAGTATTTT. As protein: CATSDLGPTDTQYF.

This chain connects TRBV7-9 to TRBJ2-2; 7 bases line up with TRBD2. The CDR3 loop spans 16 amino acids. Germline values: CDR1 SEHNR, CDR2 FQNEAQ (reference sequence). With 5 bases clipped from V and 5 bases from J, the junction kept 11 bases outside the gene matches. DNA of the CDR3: TGTGCCAGCAGCGCCTATGCCGGGACTATGACCGGGGAGCTGTTTTTT. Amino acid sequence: CASSAYAGTMTGELFF.

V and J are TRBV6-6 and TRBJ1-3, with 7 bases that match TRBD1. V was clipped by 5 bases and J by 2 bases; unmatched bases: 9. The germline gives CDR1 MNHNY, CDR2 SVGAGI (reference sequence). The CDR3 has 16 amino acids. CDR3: CASSRHGTEPGNTIYF. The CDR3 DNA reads TGTGCCAGCAGTCGACACGGGACAGAGCCTGGAAACACCATATATTTT.

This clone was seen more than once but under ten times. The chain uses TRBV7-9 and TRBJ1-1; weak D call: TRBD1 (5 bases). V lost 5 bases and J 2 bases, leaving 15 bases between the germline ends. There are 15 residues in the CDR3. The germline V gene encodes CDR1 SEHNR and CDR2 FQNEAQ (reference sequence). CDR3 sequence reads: CASSPQGAVNTEAFF. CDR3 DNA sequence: TGTGCCAGCAGCCCACAAGGGGCAGTAAACACTGAAGCTTTCTTT.

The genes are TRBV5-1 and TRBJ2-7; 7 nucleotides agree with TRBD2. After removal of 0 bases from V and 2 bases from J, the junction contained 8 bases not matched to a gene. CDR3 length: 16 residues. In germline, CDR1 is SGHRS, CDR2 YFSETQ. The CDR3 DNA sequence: TGCGCCAGCAGCTTGGCCCGAGGTAGCGGGCCCTACGAGCAGTACTTC. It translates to CASSLARGSGPYEQYF.

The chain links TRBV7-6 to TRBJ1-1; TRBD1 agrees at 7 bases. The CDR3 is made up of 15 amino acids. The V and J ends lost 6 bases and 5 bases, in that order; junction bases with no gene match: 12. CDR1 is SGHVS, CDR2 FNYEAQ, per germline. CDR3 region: CASSPSTGSGTEAFF. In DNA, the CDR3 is TGTGCCAGCAGTCCTTCGACAGGGTCGGGGACTGAAGCTTTCTTT.

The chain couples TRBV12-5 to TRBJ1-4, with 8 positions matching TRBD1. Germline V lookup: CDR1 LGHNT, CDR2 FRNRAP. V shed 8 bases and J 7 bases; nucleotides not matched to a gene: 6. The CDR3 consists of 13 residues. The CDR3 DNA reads TGTGCTAGTACGGACAGGGTGACTGAAAAACTGTTTTTT. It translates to CASTDRVTEKLFF.

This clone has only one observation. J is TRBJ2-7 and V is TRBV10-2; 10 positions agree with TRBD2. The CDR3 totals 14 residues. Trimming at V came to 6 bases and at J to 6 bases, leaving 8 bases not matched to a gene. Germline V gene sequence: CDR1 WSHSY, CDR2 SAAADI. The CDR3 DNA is TGCGCCAGCAGCCGAGCGGGAGGGCCATCCGAGCAGTACTTC. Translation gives CASSRAGGPSEQYF.

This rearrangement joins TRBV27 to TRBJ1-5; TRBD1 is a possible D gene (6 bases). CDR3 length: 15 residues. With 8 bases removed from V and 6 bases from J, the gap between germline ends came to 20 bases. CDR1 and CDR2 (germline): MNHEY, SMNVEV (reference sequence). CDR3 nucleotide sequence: TGTGCCAGCGGAACTCTGGACAGCCTCGGTCAGCCCCAGCATTTT. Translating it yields CASGTLDSLGQPQHF.

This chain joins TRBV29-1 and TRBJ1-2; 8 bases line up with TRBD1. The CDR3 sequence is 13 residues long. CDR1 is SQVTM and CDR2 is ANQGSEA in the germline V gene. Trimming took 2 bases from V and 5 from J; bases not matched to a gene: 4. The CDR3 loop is CSVERTGTYGYTF. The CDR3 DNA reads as TGCAGCGTTGAAAGGACAGGGACATATGGCTACACCTTC.

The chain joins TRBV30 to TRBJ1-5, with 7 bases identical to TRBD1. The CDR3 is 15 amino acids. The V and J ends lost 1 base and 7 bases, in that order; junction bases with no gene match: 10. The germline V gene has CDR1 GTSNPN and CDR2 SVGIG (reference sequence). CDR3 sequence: CAWSGTGQRNQPQHF. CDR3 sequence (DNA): TGTGCCTGGAGTGGAACGGGACAGAGGAACCAGCCCCAGCATTTT.

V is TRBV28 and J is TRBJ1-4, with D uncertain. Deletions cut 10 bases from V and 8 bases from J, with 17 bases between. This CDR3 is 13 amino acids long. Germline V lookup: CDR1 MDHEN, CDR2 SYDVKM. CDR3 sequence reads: CATLSGIREKLFF. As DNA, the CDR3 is TGTGCCACCCTTTCAGGAATAAGAGAAAAACTGTTTTTT.

The CDR3 nucleotides are TGCGCCAGCAGCTCGGGACAGACCTCGAACACCGGGGAGCTGTTTTTT. Amino acid sequence: CASSSGQTSNTGELFF. The chain is built from TRBV5-1 and TRBJ2-2, with 7 bases that match TRBD1. In germline, CDR1 is SGHRS, CDR2 YFSETQ. Trimming at V came to 3 bases and at J to 0 bases, leaving 5 bases not matched to a gene. This CDR3 spans 16 amino acids.

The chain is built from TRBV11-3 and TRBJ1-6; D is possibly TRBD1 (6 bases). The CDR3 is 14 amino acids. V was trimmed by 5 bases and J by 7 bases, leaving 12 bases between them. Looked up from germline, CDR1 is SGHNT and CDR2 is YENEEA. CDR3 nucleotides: TGTGCCAGCAGCCGTGGACAGCAGAATTCACCCCTCCACTTT. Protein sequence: CASSRGQQNSPLHF.

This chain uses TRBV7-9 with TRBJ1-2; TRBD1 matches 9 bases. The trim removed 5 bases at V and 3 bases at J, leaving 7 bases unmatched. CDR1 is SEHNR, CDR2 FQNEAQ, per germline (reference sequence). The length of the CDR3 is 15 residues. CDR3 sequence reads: CASSPRDRDYYGYTF. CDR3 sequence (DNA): TGTGCCAGCAGCCCCCGGGACAGGGATTACTATGGCTACACCTTC.

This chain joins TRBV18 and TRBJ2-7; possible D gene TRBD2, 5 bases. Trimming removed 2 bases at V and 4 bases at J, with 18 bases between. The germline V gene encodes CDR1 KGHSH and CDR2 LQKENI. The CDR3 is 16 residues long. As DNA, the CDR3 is TGTGCCAGCTCACCAAGTACGGGTGAAGGCGGGTACGAGCAGTACTTC. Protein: CASSPSTGEGGYEQYF.

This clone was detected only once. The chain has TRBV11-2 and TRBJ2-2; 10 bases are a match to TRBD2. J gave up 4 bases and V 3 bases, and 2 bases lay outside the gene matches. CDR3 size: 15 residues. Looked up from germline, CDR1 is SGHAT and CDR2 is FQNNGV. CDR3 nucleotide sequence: TGTGCCAGCAGCTTCCCTAGCGGGAGCACCGGGGAGCTGTTTTTT. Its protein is CASSFPSGSTGELFF.

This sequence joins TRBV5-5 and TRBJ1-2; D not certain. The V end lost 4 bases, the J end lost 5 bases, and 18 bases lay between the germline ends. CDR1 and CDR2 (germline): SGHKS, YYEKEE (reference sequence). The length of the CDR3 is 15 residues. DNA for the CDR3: TGTGCCAGCAGCCCCACACGACGGGTCGGGTATGGCTACACCTTC. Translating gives CASSPTRRVGYGYTF.

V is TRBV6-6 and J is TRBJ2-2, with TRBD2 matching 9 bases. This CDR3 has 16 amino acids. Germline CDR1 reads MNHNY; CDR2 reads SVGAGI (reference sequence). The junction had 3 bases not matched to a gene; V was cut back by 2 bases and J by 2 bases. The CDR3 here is CASSYGSGGNTGELFF. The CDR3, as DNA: TGTGCCAGCAGTTACGGTAGCGGGGGCAACACCGGGGAGCTGTTTTTT.

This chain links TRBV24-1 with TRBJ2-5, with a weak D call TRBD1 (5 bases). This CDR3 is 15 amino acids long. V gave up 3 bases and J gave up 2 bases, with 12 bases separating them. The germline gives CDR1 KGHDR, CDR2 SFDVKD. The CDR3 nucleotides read TGTGCCACCAGTGATCGCGGACAAAGACAAGAGACCCAGTACTTC. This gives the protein CATSDRGQRQETQYF.

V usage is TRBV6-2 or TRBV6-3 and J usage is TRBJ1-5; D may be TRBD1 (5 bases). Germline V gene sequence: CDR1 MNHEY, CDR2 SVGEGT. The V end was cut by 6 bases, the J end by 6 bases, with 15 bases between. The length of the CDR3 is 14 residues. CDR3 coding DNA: TGTGCCAGCAGCCCGGGGAGGGGAGGTCAGCCCCAGCATTTT. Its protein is CASSPGRGGQPQHF.

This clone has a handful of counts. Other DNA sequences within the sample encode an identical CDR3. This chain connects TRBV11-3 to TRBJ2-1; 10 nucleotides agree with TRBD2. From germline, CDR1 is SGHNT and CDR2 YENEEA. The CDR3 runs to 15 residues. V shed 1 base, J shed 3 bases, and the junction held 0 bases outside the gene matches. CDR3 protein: CASSLGTSGYNEQFF. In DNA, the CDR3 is TGTGCCAGCAGCTTAGGGACTAGCGGCTACAATGAGCAGTTCTTC.

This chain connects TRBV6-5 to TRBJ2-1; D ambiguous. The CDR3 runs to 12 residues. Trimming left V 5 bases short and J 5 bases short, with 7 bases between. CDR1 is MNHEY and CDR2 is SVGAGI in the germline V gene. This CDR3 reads CASSTVNNEQFF. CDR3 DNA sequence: TGTGCCAGCAGTACGGTGAACAATGAGCAGTTCTTC.